This record covers a single T cell receptor beta chain. What was amplified from RNA transcripts were TCR beta CDR3 regions. An initial round of RT-PCR targeting the TCR CDR3 relied on the HTBI primer set. Each CDR3 protein is one row after TCRdb ran MiXCR on the multiplex PCR reads. The sample lists about 400,000 distinct CDR3 sequences; about 15% were seen once. CDR1 is DFQATT, CDR2 SNEGSKA, per germline (reference sequence). Losses at the gene ends were 0 bases for V and 2 bases for J; bases not matched to a gene: 15. CDR3 length equals 19 residues. This specimen belongs to a study of T cells in Graves' hyperthyroidism and ophthalmopathy.

The chain employs TRBV20-1 and TRBJ2-7; 11 bases fit TRBD2. The source material was blood. The TCR sequence derives from a woman aged 25 to 39 with Graves' hyperthyroidism. The CDR3 is CSARDLIAGGPVGAYEQYF. For the CDR3, the DNA is TGCAGTGCTAGAGATTTAATAGCGGGAGGGCCCGTTGGGGCCTACGAGCAGTACTTC.